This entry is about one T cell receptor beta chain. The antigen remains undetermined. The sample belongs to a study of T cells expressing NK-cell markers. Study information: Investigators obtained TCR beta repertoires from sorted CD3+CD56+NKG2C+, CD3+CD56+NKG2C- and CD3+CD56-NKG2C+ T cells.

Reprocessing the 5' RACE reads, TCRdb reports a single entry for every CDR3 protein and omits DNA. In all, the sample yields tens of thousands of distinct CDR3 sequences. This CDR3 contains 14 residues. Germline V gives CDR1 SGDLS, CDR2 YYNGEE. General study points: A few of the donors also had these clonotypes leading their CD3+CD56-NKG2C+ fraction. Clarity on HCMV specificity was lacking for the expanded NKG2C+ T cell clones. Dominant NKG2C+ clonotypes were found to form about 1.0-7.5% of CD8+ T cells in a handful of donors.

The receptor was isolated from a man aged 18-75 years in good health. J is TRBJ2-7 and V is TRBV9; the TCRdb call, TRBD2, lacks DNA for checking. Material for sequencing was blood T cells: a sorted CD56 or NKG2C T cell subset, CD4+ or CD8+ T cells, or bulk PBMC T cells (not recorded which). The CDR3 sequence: CASSVLAGGYEQYF.